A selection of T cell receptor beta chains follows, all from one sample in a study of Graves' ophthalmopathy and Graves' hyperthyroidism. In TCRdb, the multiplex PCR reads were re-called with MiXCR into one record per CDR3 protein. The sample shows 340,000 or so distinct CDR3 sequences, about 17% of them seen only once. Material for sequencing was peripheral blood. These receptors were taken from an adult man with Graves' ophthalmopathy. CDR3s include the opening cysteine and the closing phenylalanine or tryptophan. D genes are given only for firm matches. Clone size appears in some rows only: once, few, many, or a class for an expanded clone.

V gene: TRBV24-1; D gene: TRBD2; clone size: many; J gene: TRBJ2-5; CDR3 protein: CATSVAGVGYQETQYF; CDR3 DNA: TGTGCCACCAGTGTTGCGGGAGTCGGGTACCAAGAGACCCAGTACTTC
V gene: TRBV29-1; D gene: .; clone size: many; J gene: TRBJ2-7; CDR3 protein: CSVETPGRNVDF; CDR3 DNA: TGCAGCGTTGAAACCCCCGGCCGGAATGTGGACTTC
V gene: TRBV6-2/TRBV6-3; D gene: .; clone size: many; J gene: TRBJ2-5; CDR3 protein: CASSSLARGGKETQYF; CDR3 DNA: TGTGCCAGCAGTTCGCTGGCGCGGGGAGGTAAAGAGACCCAGTACTTC
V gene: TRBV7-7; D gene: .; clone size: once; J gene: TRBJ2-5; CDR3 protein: CASSPGLGSQETQYF; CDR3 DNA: TGTGCTAGCAGCCCGGGCCTAGGGAGTCAGGAGACCCAGTACTTC
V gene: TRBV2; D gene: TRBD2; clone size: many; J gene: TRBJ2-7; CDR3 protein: CASSGLARNSYEQYF; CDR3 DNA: TGTGCCAGCAGCGGACTAGCGAGAAACTCCTACGAGCAGTACTTC
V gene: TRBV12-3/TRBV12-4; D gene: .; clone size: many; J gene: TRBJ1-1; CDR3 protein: CASRPGYTNSEAFF; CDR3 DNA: TGTGCCAGCAGGCCGGGATATACGAACTCTGAAGCTTTCTTT
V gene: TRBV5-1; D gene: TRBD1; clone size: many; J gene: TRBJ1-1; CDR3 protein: CASGPTGKGTEAFF; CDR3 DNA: TGCGCCAGCGGACCGACAGGGAAAGGCACTGAAGCTTTCTTT
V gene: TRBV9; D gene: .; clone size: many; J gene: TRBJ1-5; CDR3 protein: CASSVEGGRPQHF; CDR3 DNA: TGTGCCAGCAGCGTAGAAGGAGGGCGGCCCCAGCATTTT
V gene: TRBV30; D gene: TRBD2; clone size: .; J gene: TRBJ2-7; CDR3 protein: CACGTRAEQYF; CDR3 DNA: TGTGCCTGCGGGACTAGGGCTGAGCAGTACTTC
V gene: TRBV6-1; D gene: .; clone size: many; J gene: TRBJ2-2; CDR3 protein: CASSRLRGSGELFF; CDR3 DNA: TGTGCCAGCAGTCGATTACGGGGTTCCGGGGAGCTGTTTTTT